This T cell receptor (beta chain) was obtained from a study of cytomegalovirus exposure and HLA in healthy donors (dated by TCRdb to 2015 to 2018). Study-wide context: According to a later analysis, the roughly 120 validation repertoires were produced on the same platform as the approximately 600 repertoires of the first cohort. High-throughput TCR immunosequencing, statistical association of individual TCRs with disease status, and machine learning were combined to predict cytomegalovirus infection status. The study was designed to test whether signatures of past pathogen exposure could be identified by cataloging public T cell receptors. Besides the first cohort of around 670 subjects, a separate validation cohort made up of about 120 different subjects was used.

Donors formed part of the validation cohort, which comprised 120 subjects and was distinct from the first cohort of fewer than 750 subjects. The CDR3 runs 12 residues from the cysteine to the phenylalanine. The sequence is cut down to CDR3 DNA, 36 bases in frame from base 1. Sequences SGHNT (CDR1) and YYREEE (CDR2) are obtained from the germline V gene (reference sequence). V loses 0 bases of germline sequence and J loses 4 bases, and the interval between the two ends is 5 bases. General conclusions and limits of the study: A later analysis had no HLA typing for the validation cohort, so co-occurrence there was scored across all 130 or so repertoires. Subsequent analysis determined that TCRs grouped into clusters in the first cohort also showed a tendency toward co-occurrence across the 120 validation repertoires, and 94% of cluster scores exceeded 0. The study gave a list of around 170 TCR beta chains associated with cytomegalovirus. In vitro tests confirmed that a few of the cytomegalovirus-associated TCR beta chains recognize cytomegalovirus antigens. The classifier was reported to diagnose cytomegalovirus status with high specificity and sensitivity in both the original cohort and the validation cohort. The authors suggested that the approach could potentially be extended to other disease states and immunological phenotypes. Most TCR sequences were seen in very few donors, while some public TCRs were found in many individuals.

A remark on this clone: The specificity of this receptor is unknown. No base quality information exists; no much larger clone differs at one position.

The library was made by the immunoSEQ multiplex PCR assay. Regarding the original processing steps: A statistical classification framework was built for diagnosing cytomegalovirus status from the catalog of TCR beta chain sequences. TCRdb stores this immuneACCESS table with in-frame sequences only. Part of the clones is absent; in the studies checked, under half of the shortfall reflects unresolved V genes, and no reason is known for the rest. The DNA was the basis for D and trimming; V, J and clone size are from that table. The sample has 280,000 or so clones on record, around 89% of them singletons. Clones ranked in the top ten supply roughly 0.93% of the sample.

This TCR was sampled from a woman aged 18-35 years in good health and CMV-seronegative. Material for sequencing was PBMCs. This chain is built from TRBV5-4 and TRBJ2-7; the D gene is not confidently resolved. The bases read TGTGCCAGCAGCTTGGACGGTTACGAGCAGTACTTC. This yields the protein CASSLDGYEQYF.